This entry concerns a single T cell receptor beta chain. The table came from immunoSEQ multiplex PCR; TCRdb's copy has only in-frame clones and leaves some out. This table has 200,000 to 250,000 clones, around 85% appearing once. Germline V gene sequence: CDR1 MNHNS, CDR2 SASEGT. CDR3 length: 14 amino acids. Trimming took 7 bases from V and 0 from J, leaving 13 bases between them. The sample belongs to a study of blood T cell repertoires in COVID-19. The V gene is TRBV6-1, the J gene TRBJ2-7, with D tentatively TRBD1 (6 bases). Source material: peripheral blood. This clonotype was obtained from a man in his sixties with acute or convalescent COVID-19. The CDR3 spells CASNPDRTSYEQYF. DNA for the CDR3: TGTGCCAGCAACCCTGACAGGACCTCCTACGAGCAGTACTTC.